This TCR beta chain comes out of a study of human T cells and chemical hapten exposure. Study at large: The variation in per-sample TCR yields arose mainly from small differences in pooled library volumes. Regarding the study as a whole: Following DPC sensitization, TCRs present above 1 in 1000 frequency showed no change.

Trimming left V 1 base short and J 4 bases short, with 8 bases between. The CDR3 sequence is 13 residues long. The V gene's germline CDR1 is SGHDN and CDR2 FVKESK. The authors extracted total RNA from unfractionated whole blood. This clonotype was seen a handful of times. The target antigen is unknown. Library preparation tagged each individual cDNA molecule with a unique molecular identifier. Per the authors' pipeline: Sample TCR totals centred on a median of around 96,000, ranging about 20,000 to 750,000. TCRdb independently ran MiXCR on the reads; one entry per CDR3 protein. These V and J calls derive from TCRdb rather than the authors' analysis. Seen here are about 120,000 distinct CDR3 sequences, 8.5% observed once, and the top ten hold 1.4%.

This receptor was obtained from a human donor in good health. Some clones in this sample may be carry-over from other donors' samples. The V call is TRBV14, the J call TRBJ2-7, with D uncertain. Sequences were obtained from whole blood. The CDR3 loop is CASSQARAYEQYF. CDR3 in DNA: TGTGCCAGCAGCCAAGCCCGGGCTTACGAGCAGTACTTC.